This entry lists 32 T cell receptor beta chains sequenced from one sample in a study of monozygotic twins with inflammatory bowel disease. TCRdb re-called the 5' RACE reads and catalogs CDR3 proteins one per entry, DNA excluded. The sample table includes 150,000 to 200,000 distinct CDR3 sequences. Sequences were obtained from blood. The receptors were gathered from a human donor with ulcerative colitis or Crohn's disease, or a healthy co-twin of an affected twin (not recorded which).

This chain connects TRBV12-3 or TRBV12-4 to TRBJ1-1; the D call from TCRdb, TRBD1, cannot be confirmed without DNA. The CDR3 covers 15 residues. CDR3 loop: CATRGQGAPTTEAFF.

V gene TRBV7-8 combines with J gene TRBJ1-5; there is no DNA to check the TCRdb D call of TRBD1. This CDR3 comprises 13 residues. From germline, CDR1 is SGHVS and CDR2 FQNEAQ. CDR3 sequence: CASSWDSYQPQHF.

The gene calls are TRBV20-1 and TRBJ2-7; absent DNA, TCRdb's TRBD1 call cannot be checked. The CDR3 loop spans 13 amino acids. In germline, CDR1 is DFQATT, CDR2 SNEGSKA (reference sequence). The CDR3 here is CSATDRDPYEQYF.

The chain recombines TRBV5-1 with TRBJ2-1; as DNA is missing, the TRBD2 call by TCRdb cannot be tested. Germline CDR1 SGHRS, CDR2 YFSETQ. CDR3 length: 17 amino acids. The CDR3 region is CASSPAPRGISYNEQFF.

CDR3 residues: CASGVGGGFYNEQFF. The rearrangement joins TRBV7-9 to TRBJ2-1; TCRdb selects TRBD1, and the lack of DNA leaves this call unchecked. Looked up from germline, CDR1 is SEHNR and CDR2 is FQNEAQ (reference sequence). This CDR3 has 15 residues.

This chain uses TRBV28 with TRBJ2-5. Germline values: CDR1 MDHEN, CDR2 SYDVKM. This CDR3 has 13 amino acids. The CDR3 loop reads CASSLTYQETQYF.

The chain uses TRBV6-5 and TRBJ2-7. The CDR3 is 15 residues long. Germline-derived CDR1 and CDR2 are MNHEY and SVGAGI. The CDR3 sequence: CASSYSEGPVYEQYF.

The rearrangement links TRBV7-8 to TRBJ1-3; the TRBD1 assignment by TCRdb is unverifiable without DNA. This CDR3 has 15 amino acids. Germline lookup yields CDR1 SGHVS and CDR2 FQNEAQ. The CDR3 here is CASSSGTGQGNTIYF. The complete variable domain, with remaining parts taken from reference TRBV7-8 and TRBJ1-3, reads GAGVSQSPRYKVAKRGQDVALRCDPISGHVSLFWYQQALGQGPEFLTYFQNEAQLDKSGLPSDRFFAERPEGSVSTLKIQRTQQEDSAVYLCASSSGTGQGNTIYFGEGSWLTVV.

The CDR3 loop is CASSLRPPEGKTQYF. The chain carries TRBV28 and TRBJ2-5; no DNA is available, so the TRBD2 call from TCRdb remains unchecked. There are 15 residues in the CDR3. Looked up from germline, CDR1 is MDHEN and CDR2 is SYDVKM. The variable domain in full, with the rest retrieved from reference TRBV28 and TRBJ2-5, is DVKVTQSSRYLVKRTGEKVFLECVQDMDHENMFWYRQDPGLGLRLIYFSYDVKMKEKGDIPEGYSVSREKKERFSLILESASTNQTSMYLCASSLRPPEGKTQYFGPGTRLLVL.

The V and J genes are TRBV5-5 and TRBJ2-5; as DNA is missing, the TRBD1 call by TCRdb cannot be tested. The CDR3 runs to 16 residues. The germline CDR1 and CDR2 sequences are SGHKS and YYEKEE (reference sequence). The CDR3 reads CASSFRGEEYLESQYF.

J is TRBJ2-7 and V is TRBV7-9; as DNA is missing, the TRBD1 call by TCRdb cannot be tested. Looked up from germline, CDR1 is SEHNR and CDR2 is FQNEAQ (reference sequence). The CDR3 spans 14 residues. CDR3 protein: CASSPPGRAYEQYF.

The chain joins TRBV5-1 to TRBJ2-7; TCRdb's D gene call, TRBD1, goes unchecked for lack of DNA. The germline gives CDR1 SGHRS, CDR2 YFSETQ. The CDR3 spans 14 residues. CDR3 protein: CASSLSGGTYEQYF.

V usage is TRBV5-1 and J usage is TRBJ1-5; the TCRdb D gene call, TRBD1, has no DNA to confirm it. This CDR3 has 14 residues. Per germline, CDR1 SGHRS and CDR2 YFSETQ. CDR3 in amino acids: CASSLGDNNQPQHF. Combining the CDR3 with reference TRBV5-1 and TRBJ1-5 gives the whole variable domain KAGVTQTPRYLIKTRGQQVTLSCSPISGHRSVSWYQQTPGQGLQFLFEYFSETQRNKGNFPGRFSGRQFSNSRSEMNVSTLELGDSALYLCASSLGDNNQPQHFGDGTRLSIL.

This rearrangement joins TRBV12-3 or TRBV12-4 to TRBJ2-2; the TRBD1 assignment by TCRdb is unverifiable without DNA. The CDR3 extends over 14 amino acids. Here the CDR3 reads CASSFDSGGGELFF.

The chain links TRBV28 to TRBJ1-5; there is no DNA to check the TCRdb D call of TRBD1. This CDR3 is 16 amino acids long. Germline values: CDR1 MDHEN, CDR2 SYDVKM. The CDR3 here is CASSLRQGIGNQPQHF.

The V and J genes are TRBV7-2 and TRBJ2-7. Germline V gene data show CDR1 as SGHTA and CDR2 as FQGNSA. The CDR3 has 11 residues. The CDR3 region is CASSISHEQYF.

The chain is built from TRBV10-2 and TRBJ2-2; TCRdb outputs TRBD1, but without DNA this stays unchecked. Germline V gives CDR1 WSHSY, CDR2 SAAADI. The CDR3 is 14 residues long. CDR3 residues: CASTRQGSPQELFF.

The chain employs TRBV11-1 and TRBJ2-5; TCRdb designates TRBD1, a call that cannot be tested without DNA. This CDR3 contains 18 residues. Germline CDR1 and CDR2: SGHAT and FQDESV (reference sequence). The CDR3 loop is CASSPPLLRVSNQETQYF.

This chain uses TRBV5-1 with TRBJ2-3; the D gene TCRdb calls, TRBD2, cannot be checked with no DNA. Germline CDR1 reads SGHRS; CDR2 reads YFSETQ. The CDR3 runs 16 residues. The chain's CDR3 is CASSAGLAGGPDTQYF.

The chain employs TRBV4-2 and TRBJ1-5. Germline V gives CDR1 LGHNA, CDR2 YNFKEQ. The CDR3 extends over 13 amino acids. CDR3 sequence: CASSQDSDQPQHF.

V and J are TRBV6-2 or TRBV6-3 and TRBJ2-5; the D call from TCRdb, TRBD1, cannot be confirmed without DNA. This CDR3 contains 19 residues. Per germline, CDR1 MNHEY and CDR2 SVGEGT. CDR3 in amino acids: CASSYSPPGQGAMRETQYF.

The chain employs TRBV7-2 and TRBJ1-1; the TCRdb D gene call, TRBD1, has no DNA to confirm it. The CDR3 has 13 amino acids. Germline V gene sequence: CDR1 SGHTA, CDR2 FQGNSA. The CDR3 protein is CASSLSGGIEAFF.

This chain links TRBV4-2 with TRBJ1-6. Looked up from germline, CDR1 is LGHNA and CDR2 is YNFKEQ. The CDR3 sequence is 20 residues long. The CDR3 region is CGSSQNGGLLKGGYNSPLHF.

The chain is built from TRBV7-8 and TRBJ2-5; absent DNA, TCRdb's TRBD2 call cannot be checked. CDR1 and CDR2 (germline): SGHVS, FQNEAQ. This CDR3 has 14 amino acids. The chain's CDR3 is CASSPRRGQETQYF.

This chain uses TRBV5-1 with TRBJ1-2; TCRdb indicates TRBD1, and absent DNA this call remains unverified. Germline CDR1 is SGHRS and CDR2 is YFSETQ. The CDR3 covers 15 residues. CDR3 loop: CASSLDPGTRAGYTF.

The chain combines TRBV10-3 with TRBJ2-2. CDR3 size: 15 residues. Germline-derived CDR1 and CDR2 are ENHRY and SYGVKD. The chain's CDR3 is CATGYGNTNTGELFF.

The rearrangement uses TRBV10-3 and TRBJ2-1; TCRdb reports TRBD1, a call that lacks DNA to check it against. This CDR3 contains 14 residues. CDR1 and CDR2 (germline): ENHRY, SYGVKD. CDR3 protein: CAISEGGQYNEQFF.

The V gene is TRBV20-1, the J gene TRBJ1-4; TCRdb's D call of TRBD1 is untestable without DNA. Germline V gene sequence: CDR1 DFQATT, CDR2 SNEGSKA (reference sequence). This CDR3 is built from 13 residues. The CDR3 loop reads CSTRGGEPEKLFF.

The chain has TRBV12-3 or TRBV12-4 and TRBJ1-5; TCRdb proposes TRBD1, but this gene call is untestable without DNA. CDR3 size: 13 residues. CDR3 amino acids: CASSTGGGQPQHF.

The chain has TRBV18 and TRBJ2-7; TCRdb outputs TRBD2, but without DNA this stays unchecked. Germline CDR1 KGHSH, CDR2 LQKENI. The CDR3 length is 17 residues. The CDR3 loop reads CASSPVVVAGFSYEQYF.

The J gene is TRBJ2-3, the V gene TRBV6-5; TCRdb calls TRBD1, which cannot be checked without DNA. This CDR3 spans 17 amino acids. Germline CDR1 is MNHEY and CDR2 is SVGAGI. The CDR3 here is CASSYRPPGQGTDTQYF.

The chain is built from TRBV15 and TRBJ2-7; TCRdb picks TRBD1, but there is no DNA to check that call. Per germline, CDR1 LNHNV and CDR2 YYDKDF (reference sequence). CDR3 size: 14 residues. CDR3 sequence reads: CATSSPGRSYEQYF. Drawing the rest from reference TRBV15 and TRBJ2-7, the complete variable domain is DAMVIQNPRYQVTQFGKPVTLSCSQTLNHNVMYWYQQKSSQAPKLLFHYYDKDFNNEADTPDNFQSRRPNTSFCFLDIRSPGLGDTAMYLCATSSPGRSYEQYFGPGTRLTVT.